Listed below are T cell receptor beta chains from one sample, sequenced in a study of blood T cell repertoires in COVID-19. Produced via immunoSEQ multiplex PCR; TCRdb's table is partial and in-frame only. This sample has about 15,000 clones; over 75% occur once, and the top ten carry more than 14%. The material sequenced was peripheral blood. The receptors were sampled from a human donor in a cohort sampled during active COVID-19. The CDR3 runs from the conserved cysteine through the conserved F or W. The D gene is left open where the match is weak. Expanded clones are given a class, and other clones once, few, many or no size at all.

>-|TRBJ2-1|TRBV3-1/TRBV3-2|-
CASSHRTDNEQFF
TGTGCCAGCAGCCATCGGACAGACAATGAGCAGTTCTTC
>TRBD1|TRBJ1-1|TRBV6-7|-
CASSSQTGLNTEAFF
TGTGCCAGCAGTTCCCAGACAGGGCTGAACACTGAAGCTTTCTTT
>-|TRBJ2-3|TRBV10-1|few
CASSEASTDTQYF
TGCGCCAGCAGTGAAGCCAGCACAGATACGCAGTATTTT
>-|TRBJ2-2|TRBV28|-
CASRLLAEGTGELFF
TGTGCCAGCCGCCTTCTGGCGGAGGGGACCGGGGAGCTGTTTTTT
>-|TRBJ2-6|TRBV29-1|-
CSVVVSGANVLTF
TGCAGCGTTGTAGTCTCTGGGGCCAACGTCCTGACTTTC
>TRBD1|TRBJ1-2|TRBV6-2/TRBV6-3|few
CASSYSTGGHYGYTF
TGTGCCAGCAGTTACTCCACAGGGGGCCACTATGGCTACACCTTC
>-|TRBJ2-4|TRBV6-1|-
CASSEYEGGTIQYF
TGTGCCAGCAGTGAATATGAGGGAGGCACCATTCAGTACTTC
>-|TRBJ1-1|TRBV5-4|-
CASSLAGADTEAFF
TGTGCCAGCAGCTTGGCAGGGGCCGACACTGAAGCTTTCTTT
>TRBD2|TRBJ2-7|TRBV28|-
CASVTSGATYEQYF
TGTGCCAGCGTTACTAGCGGGGCAACCTACGAGCAGTACTTC
>-|TRBJ2-7|TRBV7-9|-
CASSLDRWTTEQYF
TGTGCCAGCAGCTTAGACCGATGGACTACGGAGCAGTACTTC
>TRBD1|TRBJ2-7|TRBV5-6|few
CASSPNRGRGQYF
TGTGCCAGCAGCCCGAACAGGGGGCGGGGGCAGTACTTC
>TRBD1|TRBJ2-1|TRBV15|once
CATSDRDRGKNEQFF
TGTGCCACCAGTGACCGGGACAGGGGGAAAAATGAGCAGTTCTTC
>-|TRBJ2-1|TRBV5-1|once
CASSLELSSNEQFF
TGCGCCAGCAGCTTGGAACTCTCCTCGAATGAGCAGTTCTTC
>TRBD2|TRBJ2-3|TRBV5-4|-
CASSSGTSGRWDTQYF
TGTGCCAGCAGCTCTGGGACTAGCGGGAGGTGGGATACGCAGTATTTT
>TRBD1|TRBJ1-2|TRBV28|-
CASSLGGGFDYGYTF
TGTGCCAGCAGTTTAGGAGGGGGCTTCGACTATGGCTACACCTTC
>TRBD2|TRBJ2-5|TRBV19|-
CASSPTSGGETQYF
TGTGCCAGTAGTCCCACTAGCGGGGGGGAGACCCAGTACTTC
>TRBD1|TRBJ1-1|TRBV4-2|-
CASSPGTGIAEAFF
TGTGCCAGCAGCCCCGGGACAGGGATCGCTGAAGCTTTCTTT
>TRBD1|TRBJ1-1|TRBV28|-
CASSATGYTEAFF
TGTGCCAGCAGTGCGACAGGGTACACTGAAGCTTTCTTT
>-|TRBJ2-5|TRBV19|large
CATSFTAVSLQETQYF
TGTGCCACCTCATTTACAGCAGTATCTTTACAGGAGACCCAGTACTTC
>TRBD1|TRBJ2-7|TRBV6-2/TRBV6-3|-
CASSPRDREYEQYF
TGTGCCAGCAGTCCCCGGGACAGGGAGTACGAGCAGTACTTC
>TRBD2|TRBJ2-3|TRBV7-6|-
CASSPYGRGDTDTQYF
TGTGCCAGCAGCCCATACGGGCGGGGGGACACAGATACGCAGTATTTT
>TRBD1|TRBJ2-3|TRBV6-4|few
CASSDSRQGASDTQYF
TGTGCCAGCAGTGACTCGAGACAGGGGGCTTCAGATACGCAGTATTTT
>TRBD2|TRBJ2-3|TRBV5-6|-
CASSQERGGFYTDTQYF
TGTGCCAGCAGCCAGGAGCGGGGGGGATTTTACACAGATACGCAGTATTTT
>-|TRBJ2-1|TRBV12-3/TRBV12-4|-
CASRTGESNEQFF
TGTGCCAGCAGAACCGGGGAGTCCAATGAGCAGTTCTTC
>-|TRBJ2-3|TRBV24-1|-
CATSDVRGGGTDTQYF
TGTGCCACCAGTGATGTCAGGGGTGGCGGTACAGATACGCAGTATTTT
>TRBD1|TRBJ2-7|TRBV3-1/TRBV3-2|-
CASSQSLGQGPSSVSYEQYF
TGTGCCAGCAGCCAATCCCTGGGACAGGGACCCTCTAGCGTCTCCTACGAGCAGTACTTC
>-|TRBJ1-2|TRBV4-1|-
CASSPPYGGYTF
TGCGCCAGCAGCCCCCCCTACGGTGGCTACACCTTC
>TRBD1|TRBJ1-4|TRBV6-4|-
CASSEDGAGGSKLFF
TGTGCCAGCAGTGAAGATGGAGCAGGGGGGTCGAAACTGTTTTTT
>TRBD1|TRBJ2-1|TRBV5-1|-
CASRWTGASYNEQFF
TGCGCCAGCAGGTGGACAGGGGCGTCCTACAATGAGCAGTTCTTC
>TRBD1|TRBJ2-1|TRBV2|-
CASSDRDGGVRNEQFF
TGTGCCAGCAGCGACAGGGACGGAGGCGTTCGCAATGAGCAGTTCTTC
>-|TRBJ2-3|TRBV6-4|-
CASSEADSTDTQYF
TGTGCCAGCAGTGAAGCGGACTCCACAGATACGCAGTATTTT
>-|TRBJ2-7|TRBV27|-
CASSLERGFYEQYF
TGTGCCAGCAGTTTAGAACGGGGGTTCTACGAGCAGTACTTC
>TRBD1|TRBJ2-7|TRBV7-9|-
CASSRSGTAYEQYF
TGTGCCAGCAGCCGCTCCGGGACAGCCTACGAGCAGTACTTC
>TRBD2|TRBJ2-1|TRBV6-5|-
CASSSAGGPYNEQFF
TGTGCCAGCAGTTCAGCGGGAGGCCCCTACAATGAGCAGTTCTTC
>TRBD1|TRBJ2-1|TRBV27|-
CASRWTGWETNEQFF
TGTGCCAGCAGGTGGACAGGTTGGGAGACCAATGAGCAGTTCTTC
>-|TRBJ2-1|TRBV5-6|-
CASSSGQSNEQFF
TGTGCCAGCAGCTCAGGACAGAGCAATGAGCAGTTCTTC
>TRBD1|TRBJ2-3|TRBV19|-
CASSPPGTGADTQYF
TGTGCCAGTAGTCCTCCCGGGACAGGGGCAGATACGCAGTATTTT
>TRBD1|TRBJ2-7|TRBV4-1|-
CASSQETGMLHEQYF
TGCGCCAGCAGCCAAGAGACAGGGATGCTCCACGAGCAGTACTTC
>TRBD2|TRBJ2-1|TRBV19|-
CAIGGTYNEQFF
TGTGCCATCGGGGGGACCTACAATGAGCAGTTCTTC
>-|TRBJ1-4|TRBV7-6|few
CASGQQPATNEKLFF
TGTGCCAGCGGGCAGCAGCCAGCAACTAATGAAAAACTGTTTTTT
>TRBD2|TRBJ2-7|TRBV5-1|-
CASSPATSGSIYEQYF
TGCGCCAGCAGCCCTGCGACTAGCGGGAGTATATACGAGCAGTACTTC
>TRBD1|TRBJ1-4|TRBV18|-
CASSPGDRAGEKLFF
TGTGCCAGCTCACCAGGCGACAGGGCGGGAGAAAAACTGTTTTTT
>-|TRBJ2-1|TRBV5-5|-
CASRDDSSEQFF
TGTGCCAGCAGGGATGACAGCAGTGAGCAGTTCTTC
>TRBD1|TRBJ1-1|TRBV5-1|-
CASSPDPRTGKEAFF
TGCGCCAGCAGCCCCGACCCCCGGACAGGGAAGGAAGCTTTCTTT
>-|TRBJ1-1|TRBV27|-
CASSLAANTEAFF
TGTGCCAGCAGTTTGGCGGCGAACACTGAAGCTTTCTTT
>-|TRBJ2-1|TRBV13|-
CASSLGRGDEQFF
TGTGCCAGCAGCTTAGGTCGCGGGGATGAGCAGTTCTTC
>-|TRBJ2-7|TRBV13|-
CASSPRRAPSYEQYF
TGTGCCAGCAGCCCCCGGAGGGCCCCCTCCTACGAGCAGTACTTC
>-|TRBJ1-6|TRBV7-3|-
CASSRLYNSPLHF
TGTGCCAGCAGCCGACTCTATAATTCACCCCTCCACTTT
>TRBD1|TRBJ2-1|TRBV7-9|-
CASSSGQGYNEQFF
TGTGCCAGCAGCTCCGGACAGGGGTACAATGAGCAGTTCTTC
>TRBD1|TRBJ1-1|TRBV5-1|-
CASRGQGAYTEAFF
TGCGCCAGCAGAGGTCAGGGGGCCTACACTGAAGCTTTCTTT
>TRBD1|TRBJ2-7|TRBV7-9|-
CASSLVGQGAREQYF
TGTGCCAGCAGCTTAGTGGGACAGGGGGCGCGGGAGCAGTACTTC
>TRBD1|TRBJ1-2|TRBV28|-
CASSSVLEKWAGTEYGYTF
TGTGCCAGCAGTTCCGTTTTAGAGAAATGGGCCGGGACAGAATATGGCTACACCTTC
>-|TRBJ1-1|TRBV5-1|few
CASSYTLTGLNTEAFF
TGCGCCAGCAGCTACACTCTAACAGGGCTGAACACTGAAGCTTTCTTT
>TRBD1|TRBJ2-5|TRBV24-1|-
CATSDPGQGETQYF
TGTGCCACCAGTGACCCGGGACAGGGGGAGACCCAGTACTTC
>-|TRBJ2-3|TRBV5-3|few
CARSLKRTPLNTQYF
TGTGCCAGAAGCTTGAAACGGACTCCCTTAAATACGCAGTATTTT